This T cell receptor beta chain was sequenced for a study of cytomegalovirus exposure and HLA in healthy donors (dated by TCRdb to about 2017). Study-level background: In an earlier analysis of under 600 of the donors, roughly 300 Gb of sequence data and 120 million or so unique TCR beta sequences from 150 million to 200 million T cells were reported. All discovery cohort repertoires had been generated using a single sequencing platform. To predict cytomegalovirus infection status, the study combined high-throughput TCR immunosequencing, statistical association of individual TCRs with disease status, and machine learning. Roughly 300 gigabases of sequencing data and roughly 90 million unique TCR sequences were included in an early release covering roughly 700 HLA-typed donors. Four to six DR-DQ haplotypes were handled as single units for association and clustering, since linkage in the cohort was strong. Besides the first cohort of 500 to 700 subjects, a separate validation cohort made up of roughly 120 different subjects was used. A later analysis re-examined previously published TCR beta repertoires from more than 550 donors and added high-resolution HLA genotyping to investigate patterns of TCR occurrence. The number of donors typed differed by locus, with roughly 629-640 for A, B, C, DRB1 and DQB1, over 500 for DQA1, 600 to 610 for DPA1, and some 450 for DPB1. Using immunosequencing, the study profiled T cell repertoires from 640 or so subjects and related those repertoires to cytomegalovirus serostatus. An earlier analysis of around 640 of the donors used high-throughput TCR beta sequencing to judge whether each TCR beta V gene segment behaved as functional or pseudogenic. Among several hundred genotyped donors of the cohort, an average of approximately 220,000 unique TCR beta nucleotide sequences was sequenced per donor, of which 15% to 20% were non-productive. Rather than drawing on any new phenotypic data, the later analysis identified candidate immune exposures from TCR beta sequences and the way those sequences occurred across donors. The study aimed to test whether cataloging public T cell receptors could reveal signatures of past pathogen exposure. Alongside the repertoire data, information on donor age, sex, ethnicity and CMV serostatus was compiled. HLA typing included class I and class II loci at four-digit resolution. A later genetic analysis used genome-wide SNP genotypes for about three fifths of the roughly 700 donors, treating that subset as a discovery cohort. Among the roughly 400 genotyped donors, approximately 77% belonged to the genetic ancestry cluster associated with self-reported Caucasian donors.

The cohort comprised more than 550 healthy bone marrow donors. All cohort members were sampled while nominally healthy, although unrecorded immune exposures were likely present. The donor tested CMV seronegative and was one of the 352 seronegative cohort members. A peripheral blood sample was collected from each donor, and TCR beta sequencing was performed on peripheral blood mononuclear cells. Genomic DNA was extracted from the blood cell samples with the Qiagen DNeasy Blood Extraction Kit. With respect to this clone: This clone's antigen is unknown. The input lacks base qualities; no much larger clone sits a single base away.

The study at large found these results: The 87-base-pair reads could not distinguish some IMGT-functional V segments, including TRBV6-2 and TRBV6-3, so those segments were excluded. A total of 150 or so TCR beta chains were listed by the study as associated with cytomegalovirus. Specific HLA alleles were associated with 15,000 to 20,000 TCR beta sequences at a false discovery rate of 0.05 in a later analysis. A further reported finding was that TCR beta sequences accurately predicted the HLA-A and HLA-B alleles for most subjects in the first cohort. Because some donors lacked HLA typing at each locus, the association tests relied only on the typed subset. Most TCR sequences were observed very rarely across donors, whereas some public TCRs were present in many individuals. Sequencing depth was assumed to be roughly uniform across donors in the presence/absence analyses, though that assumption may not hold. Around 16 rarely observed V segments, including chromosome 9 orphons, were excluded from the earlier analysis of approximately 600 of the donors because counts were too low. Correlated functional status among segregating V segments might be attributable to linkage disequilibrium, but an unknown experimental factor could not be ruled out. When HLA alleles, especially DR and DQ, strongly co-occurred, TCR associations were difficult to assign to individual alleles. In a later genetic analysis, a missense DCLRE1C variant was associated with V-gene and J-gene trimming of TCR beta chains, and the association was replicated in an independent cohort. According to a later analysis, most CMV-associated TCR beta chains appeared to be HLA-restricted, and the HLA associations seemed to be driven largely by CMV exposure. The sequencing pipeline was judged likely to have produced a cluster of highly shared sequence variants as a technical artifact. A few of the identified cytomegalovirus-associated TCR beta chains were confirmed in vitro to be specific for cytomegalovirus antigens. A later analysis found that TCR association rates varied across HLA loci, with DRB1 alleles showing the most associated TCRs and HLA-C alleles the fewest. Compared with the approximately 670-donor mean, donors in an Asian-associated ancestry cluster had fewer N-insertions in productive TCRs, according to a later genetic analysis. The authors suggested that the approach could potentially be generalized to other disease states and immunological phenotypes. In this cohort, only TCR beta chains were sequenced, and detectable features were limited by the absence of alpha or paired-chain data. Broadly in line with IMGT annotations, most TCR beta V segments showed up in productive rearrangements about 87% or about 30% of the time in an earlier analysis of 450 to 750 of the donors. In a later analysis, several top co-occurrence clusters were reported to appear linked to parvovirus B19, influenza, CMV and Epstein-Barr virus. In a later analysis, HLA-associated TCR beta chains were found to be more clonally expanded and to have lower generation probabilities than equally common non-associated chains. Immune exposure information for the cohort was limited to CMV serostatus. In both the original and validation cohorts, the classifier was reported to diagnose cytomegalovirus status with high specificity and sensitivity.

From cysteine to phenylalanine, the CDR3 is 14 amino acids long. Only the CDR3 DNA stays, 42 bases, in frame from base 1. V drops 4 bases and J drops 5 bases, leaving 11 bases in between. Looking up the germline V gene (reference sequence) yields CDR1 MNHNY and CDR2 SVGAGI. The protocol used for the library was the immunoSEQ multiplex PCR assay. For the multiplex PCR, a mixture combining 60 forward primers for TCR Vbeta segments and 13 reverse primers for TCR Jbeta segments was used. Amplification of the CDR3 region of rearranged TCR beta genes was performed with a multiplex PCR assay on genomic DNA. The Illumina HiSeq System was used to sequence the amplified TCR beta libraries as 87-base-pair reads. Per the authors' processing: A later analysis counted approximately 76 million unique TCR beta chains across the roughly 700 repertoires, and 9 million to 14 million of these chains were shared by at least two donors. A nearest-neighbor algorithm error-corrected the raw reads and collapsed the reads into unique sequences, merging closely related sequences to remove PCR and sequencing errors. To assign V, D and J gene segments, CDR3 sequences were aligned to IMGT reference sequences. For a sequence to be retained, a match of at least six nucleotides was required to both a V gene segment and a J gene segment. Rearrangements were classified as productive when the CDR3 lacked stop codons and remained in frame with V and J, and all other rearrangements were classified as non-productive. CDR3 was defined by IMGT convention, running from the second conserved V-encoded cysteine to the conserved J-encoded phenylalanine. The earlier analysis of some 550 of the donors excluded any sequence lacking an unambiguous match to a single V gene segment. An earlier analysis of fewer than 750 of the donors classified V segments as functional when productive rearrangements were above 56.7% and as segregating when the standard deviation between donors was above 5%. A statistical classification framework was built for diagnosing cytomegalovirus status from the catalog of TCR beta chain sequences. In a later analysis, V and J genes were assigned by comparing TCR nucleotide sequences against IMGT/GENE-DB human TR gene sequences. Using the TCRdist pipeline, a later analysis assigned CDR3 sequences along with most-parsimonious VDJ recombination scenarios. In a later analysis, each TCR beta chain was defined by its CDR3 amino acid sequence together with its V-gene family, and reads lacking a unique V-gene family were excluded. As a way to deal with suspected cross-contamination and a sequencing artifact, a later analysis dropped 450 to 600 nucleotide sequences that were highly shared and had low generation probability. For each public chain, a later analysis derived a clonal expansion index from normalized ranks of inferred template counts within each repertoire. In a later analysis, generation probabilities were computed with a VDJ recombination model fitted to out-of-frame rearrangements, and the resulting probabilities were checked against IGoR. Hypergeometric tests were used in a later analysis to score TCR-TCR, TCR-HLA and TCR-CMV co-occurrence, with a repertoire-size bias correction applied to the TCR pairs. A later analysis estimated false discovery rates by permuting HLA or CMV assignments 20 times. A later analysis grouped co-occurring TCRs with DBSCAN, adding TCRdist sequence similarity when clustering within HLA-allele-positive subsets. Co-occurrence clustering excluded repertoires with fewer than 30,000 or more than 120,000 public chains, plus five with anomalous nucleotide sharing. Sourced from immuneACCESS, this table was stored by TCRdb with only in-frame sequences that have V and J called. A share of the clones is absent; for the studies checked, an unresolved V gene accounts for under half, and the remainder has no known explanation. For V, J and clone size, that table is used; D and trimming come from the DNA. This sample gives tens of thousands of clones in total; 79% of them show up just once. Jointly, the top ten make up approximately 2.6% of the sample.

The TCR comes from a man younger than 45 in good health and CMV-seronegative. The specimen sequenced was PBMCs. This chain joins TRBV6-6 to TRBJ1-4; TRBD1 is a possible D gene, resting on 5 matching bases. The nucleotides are TGTGCCAGCAGTTTCGGGGGGAGGAATGAAAAACTGTTTTTT. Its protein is CASSFGGRNEKLFF.